Listed below are T cell receptor beta chains from one sample, sequenced in a study of regulatory dendritic cells for organ transplantation. TCRdb's copy holds only in-frame clones and misses some; the assay was immunoSEQ multiplex PCR. Of 30,000 or so clones listed, approximately 81% are singletons. The sequencing sample was made of naive CD8+ T cells from blood. The source of these receptors is a human donor in good health. Each CDR3 is given with its conserved first and last residue. The D gene is left open where the match is weak. Size tells how often a clone was seen (once, few, many) or the class of an expanded clone, and some rows leave it out.

CDR3	DNA	V	J	size	D
CASSQDRQGYYGYTF	TGCGCCAGCAGCCAAGATCGACAGGGGTACTATGGCTACACCTTC	TRBV4-3	TRBJ1-2	-	TRBD1
CASSPGSAGGLYF	TGTGCCAGCAGCCCGGGCTCCGCAGGGGGCCTGTACTTC	TRBV7-8	TRBJ2-7	few	TRBD1
CASSLGLAGGHGTGELFF	TGTGCCAGCAGCTTAGGACTAGCGGGGGGGCACGGCACCGGGGAGCTGTTTTTT	TRBV7-6	TRBJ2-2	-	TRBD2
CASSTRQGSPQPQHF	TGTGCCAGCAGCACCCGACAGGGTTCCCCTCAGCCCCAGCATTTT	TRBV7-8	TRBJ1-5	-	TRBD1
CASSWGGGGETQYF	TGTGCCAGCAGTTGGGGCGGGGGGGGAGAGACCCAGTACTTC	TRBV27	TRBJ2-5	-	TRBD2
CASSLGQRGSTDTQYF	TGTGCCAGCAGCCTCGGTCAGCGGGGTAGCACAGATACGCAGTATTTT	TRBV7-9	TRBJ2-3	few	TRBD2
CASRLAVQGPSYNEQFF	TGTGCAAGTCGCTTAGCAGTACAGGGGCCTAGCTACAATGAGCAGTTCTTC	TRBV12-2	TRBJ2-1	-	-
CASSSRTGNEETQYF	TGTGCCAGCAGCTCTCGGACAGGGAACGAAGAGACCCAGTACTTC	TRBV7-9	TRBJ2-5	-	TRBD1
CSVEDPGGDEAFF	TGCAGCGTTGAAGATCCAGGGGGCGATGAAGCTTTCTTT	TRBV29-1	TRBJ1-1	-	TRBD1
CASSQDRQGDEKLFF	TGCGCCAGCAGCCAAGACCGACAGGGAGATGAAAAACTGTTTTTT	TRBV4-3	TRBJ1-4	few	TRBD1